This T cell receptor (beta chain) is drawn from a study of long-term antiretroviral therapy in people with HIV. At the level of the study: Samples from the earliest time points predate the 2015 immediate-ART recommendation by about a decade. Whole-study findings and limits: Post-ART diversity increased but stayed below transplant donor controls.

Runs used v3.0 of the immunoSEQ assay and were done at survey level. TCRdb's copy holds only in-frame clones and misses some; the assay was immunoSEQ multiplex PCR. This table has about 16,000 clones, over 70% appearing once. This clone occurred once. Antigen: not known. CDR3 size: 13 residues. Losses at the gene ends were 6 bases for V and 4 bases for J; bases not matched to a gene: 4. Germline V gene lookup returns CDR1 GTSNPN and CDR2 SVGIG (reference sequence). The chain links TRBV30 to TRBJ1-3; 9 bases map to TRBD1. The material sequenced was unsorted PBMCs, taken 1.5 years before starting antiretroviral therapy. The TCR was taken from a woman aged 45 to 65 with HIV. The CDR3 sequence is CACRQGVGNTIYF. CDR3 in DNA: TGTGCCTGCCGACAGGGGGTGGGAAACACCATATATTTT.